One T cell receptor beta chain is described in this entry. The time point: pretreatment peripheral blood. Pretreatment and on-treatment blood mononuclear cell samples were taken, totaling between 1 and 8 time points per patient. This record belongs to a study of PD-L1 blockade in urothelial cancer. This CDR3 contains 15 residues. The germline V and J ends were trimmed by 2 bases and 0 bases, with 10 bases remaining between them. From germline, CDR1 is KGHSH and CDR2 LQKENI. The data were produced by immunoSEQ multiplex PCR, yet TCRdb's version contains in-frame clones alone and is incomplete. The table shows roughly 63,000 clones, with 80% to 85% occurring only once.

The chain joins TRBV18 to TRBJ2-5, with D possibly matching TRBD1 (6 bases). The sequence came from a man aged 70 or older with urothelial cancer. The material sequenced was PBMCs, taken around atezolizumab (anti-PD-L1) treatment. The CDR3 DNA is TGTGCCAGCTCACCAGGCCAGGGGCACCAAGAGACCCAGTACTTC. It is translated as CASSPGQGHQETQYF.